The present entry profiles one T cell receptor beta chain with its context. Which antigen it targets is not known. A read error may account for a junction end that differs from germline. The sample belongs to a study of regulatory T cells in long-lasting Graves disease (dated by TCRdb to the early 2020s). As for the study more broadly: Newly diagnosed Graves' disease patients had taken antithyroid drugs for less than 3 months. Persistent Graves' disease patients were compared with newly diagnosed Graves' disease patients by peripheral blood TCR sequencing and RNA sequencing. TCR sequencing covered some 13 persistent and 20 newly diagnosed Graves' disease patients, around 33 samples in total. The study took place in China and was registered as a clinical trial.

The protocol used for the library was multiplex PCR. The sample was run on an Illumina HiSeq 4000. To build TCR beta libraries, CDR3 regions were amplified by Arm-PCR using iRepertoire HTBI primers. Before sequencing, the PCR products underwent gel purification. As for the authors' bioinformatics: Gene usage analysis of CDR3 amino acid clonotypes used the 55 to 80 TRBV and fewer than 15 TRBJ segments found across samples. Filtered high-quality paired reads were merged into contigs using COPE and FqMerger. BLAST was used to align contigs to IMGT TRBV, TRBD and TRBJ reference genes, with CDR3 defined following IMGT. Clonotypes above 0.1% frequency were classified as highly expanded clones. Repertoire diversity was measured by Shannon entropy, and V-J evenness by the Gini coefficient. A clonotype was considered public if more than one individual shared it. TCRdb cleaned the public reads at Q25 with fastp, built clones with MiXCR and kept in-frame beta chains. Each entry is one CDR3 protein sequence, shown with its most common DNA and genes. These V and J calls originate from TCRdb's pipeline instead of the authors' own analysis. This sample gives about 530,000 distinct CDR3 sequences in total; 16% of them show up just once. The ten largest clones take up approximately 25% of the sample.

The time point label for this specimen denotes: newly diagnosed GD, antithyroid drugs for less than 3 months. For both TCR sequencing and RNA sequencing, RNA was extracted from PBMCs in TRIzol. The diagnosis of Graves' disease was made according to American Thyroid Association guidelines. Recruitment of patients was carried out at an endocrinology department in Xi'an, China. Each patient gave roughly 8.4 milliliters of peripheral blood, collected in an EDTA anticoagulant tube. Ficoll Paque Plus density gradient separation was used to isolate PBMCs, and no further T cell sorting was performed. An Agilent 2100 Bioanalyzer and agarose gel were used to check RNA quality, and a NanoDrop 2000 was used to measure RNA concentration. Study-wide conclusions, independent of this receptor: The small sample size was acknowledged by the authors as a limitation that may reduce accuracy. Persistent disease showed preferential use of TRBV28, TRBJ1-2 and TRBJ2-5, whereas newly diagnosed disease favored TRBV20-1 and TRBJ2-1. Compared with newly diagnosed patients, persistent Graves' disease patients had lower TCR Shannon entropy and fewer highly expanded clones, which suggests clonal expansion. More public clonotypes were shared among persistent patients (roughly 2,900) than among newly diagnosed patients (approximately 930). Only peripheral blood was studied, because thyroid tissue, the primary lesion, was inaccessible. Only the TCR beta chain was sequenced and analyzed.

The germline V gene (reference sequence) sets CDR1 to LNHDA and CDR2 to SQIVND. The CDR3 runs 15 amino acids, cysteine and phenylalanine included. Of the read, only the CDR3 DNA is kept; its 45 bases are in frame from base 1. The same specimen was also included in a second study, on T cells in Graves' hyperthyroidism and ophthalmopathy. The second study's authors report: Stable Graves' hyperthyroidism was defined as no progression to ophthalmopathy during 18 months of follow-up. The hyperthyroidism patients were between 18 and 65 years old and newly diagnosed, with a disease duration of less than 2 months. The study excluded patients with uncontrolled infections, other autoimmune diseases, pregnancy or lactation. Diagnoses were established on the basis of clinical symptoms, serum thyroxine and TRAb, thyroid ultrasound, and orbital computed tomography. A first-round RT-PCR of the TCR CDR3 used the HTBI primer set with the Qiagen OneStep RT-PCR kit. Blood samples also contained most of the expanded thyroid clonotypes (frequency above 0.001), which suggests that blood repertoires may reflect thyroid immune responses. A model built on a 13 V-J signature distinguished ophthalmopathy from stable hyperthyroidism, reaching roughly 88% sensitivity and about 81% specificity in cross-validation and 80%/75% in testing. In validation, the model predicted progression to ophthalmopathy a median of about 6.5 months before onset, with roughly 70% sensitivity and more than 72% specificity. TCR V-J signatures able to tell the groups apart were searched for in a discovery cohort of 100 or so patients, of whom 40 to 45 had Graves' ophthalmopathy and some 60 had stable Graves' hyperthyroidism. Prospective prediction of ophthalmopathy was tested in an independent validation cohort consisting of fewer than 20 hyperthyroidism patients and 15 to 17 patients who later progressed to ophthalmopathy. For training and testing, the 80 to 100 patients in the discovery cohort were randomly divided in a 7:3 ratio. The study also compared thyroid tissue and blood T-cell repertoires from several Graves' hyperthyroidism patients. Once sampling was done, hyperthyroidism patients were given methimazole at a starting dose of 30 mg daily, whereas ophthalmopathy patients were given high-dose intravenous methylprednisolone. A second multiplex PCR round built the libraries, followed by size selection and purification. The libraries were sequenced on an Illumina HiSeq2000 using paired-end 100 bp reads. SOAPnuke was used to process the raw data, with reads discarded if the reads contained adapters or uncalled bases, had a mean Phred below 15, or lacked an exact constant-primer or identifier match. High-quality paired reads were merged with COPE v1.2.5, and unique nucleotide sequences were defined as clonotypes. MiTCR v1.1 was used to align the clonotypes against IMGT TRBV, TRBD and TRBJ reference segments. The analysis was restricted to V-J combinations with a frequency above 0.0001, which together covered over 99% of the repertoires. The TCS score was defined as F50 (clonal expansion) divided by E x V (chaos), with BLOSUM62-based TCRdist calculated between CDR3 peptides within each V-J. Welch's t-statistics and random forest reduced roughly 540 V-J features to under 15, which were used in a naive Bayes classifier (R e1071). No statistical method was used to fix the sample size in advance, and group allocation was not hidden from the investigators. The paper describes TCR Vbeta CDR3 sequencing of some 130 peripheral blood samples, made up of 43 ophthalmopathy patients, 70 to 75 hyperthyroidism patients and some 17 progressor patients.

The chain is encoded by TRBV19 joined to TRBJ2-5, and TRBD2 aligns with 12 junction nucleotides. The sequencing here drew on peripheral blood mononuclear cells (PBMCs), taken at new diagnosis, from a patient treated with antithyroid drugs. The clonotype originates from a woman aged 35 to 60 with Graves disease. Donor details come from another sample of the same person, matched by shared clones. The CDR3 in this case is CASSGGLAGTGTQCF. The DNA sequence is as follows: TGTGCCAGTAGTGGTGGACTAGCGGGGACGGGGACCCAGTGCTTC.